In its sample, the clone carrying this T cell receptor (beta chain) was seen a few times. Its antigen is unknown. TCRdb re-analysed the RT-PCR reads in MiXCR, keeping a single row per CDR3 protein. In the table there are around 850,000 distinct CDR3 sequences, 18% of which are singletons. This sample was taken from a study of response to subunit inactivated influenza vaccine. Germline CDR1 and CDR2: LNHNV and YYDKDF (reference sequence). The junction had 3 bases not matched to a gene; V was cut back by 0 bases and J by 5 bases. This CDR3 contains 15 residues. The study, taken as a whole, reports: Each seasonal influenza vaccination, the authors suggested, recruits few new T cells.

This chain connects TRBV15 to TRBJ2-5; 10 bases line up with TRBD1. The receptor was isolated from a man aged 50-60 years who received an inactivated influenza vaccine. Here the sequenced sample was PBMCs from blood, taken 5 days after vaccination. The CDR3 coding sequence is TGTGCCACCAGCAGAGAGGGACAGGGGTTTGAGACCCAGTACTTC. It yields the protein CATSREGQGFETQYF.